This TCR beta chain is drawn from a study of control samples from healthy donors and cancer patients. Method: immunoSEQ multiplex PCR; TCRdb's copy keeps in-frame clones and lacks some. The table lists 100,000 to 150,000 clones, over 75% of them singletons. Germline CDR1 and CDR2: LGHNA and YSLEER. V lost 4 bases and J 0 bases, leaving 15 bases between the germline ends. This CDR3 is 16 amino acids long. Source material: blood. V usage is TRBV4-3 and J usage is TRBJ1-1, with TRBD1 as a possible D gene (6 bases). This sequence originates from a man in his late teens or twenties in good health. The CDR3 sequence: CASSPQGWGMNTEAFF. Here the CDR3 DNA reads TGCGCCAGCAGCCCCCAGGGGTGGGGTATGAACACTGAAGCTTTCTTT.